Detailed here is one TCR beta chain. Germline lookup yields CDR1 MDHEN and CDR2 SYDVKM. The CDR3 runs to 17 residues. Deletions cut 2 bases from V and 4 bases from J, with 20 bases between. The record originates from a study of shared clonotypes between healthy human individuals. The repertoire was sequenced with immunoSEQ multiplex PCR; TCRdb's copy has only in-frame clones and lacks some. The sample has some 2,500,000 clones, roughly 93% seen once. The source is a man aged 18 to 35 in good health. Some clones in this sample may be carry-over from other donors' samples. The gene calls are TRBV28 and TRBJ1-2; D unclear. The sequencing input was naive CD4+ T cells from PBMCs. As to subset: CD45RA+ positively selected. CDR3 sequence (DNA): TGTGCCAGCAGTTTAAGGCCCACCGCATACCGGCGCTATGGCTACACCTTC. This gives the protein CASSLRPTAYRRYGYTF.